This T cell receptor (beta chain) came from a study of T cell repertoires in cytomegalovirus infection. Study context: Both a matching HLA type and CMV infection were indicated by public TCR beta signatures.

This clonotype was counted between two and nine times. The target antigen is unknown. Study conclusions and caveats: What dominated the ex vivo response were HLA-C-restricted CMV-specific TCR beta clonotypes. Accumulated public TCR beta family frequency recognized individuals carrying CMV together with the relevant HLA.

From germline, CDR1 is ENHRY and CDR2 SYGVKD. The length of the CDR3 is 14 residues. V was pared by 2 bases and J by 5 bases, with 12 bases between. One entry per CDR3 protein, called by TCRdb with MiXCR from the reads. The table records around 320,000 distinct CDR3 sequences, approximately 9.5% of them present only once. Material: PBMCs. The source of this sequence is a human donor in good health (CMV status not recorded). Some clones in this sample may be carry-over from other donors' samples. The V call is TRBV10-3, the J call TRBJ1-1; D is perhaps TRBD1 (5 bases). The CDR3 is CAISEKQGKTEAFF. The CDR3 DNA follows: TGTGCCATCAGTGAGAAGCAGGGAAAAACTGAAGCTTTCTTT.